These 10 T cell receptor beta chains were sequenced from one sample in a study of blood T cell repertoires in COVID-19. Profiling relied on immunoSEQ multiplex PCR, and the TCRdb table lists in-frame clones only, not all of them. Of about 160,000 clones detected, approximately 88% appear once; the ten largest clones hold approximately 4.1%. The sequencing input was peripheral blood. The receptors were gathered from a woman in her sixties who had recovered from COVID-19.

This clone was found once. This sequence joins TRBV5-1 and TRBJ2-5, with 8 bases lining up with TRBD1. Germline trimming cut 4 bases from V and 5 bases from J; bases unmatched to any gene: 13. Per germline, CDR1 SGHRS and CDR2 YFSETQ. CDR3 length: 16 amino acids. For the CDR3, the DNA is TGCGCCAGCAGCATTCAGCCGACAGGGGCGGGGGAGACCCAGTACTTC. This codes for CASSIQPTGAGETQYF.

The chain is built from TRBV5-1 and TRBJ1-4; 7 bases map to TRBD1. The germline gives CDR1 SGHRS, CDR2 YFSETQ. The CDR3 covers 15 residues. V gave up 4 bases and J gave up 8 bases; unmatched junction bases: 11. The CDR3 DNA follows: TGCGCCAGCAGCCCCTCCGGGACAGAACCCGAAAAACTGTTTTTT. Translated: CASSPSGTEPEKLFF.

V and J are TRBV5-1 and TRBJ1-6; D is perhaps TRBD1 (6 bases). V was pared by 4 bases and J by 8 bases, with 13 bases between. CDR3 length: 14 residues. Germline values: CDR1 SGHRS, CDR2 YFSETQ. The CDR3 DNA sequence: TGCGCCAGCAGCGTACAGGGAGGGGATTCACCCCTCCACTTT. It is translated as CASSVQGGDSPLHF.

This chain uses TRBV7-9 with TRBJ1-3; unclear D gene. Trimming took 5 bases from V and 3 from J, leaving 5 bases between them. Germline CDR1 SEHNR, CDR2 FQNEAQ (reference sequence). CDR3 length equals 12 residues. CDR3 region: CASSPVGNTIYF. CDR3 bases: TGTGCCAGCAGCCCTGTTGGAAACACCATATATTTT. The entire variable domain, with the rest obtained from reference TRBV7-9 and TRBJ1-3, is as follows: DTGVSQNPRHKITKRGQNVTFRCDPISEHNRLYWYRQTLGQGPEFLTYFQNEAQLEKSRLLSDRFSAERPKGSFSTLEIQRTEQGDSAMYLCASSPVGNTIYFGEGSWLTVV.

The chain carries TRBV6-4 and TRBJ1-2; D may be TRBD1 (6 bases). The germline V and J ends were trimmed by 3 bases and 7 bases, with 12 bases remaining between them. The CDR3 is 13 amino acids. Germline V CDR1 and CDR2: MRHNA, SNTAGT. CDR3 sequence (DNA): TGTGCCAGCAGTGATGGGCAAGGGGGTGGCTACACCTTC. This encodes CASSDGQGGGYTF.

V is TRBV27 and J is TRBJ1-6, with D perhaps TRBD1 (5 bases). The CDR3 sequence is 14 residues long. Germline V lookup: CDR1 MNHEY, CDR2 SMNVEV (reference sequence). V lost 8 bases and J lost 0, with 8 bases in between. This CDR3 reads CASGAFSYNSPLHF. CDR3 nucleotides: TGTGCCAGCGGGGCCTTCTCCTATAATTCACCCCTCCACTTT.

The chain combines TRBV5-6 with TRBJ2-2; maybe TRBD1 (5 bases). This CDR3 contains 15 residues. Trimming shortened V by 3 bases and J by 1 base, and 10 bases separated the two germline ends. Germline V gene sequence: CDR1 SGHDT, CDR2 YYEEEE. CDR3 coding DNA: TGTGCCAGCAGCTGGGGCGACAGGAACACCGGGGAGCTGTTTTTT. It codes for CASSWGDRNTGELFF.

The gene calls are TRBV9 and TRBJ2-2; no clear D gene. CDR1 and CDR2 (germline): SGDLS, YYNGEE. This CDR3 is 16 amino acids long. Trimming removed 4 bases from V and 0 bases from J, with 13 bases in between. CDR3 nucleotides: TGTGCCAGCAGCCCCAGGATGGATGCGAACACCGGGGAGCTGTTTTTT. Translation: CASSPRMDANTGELFF. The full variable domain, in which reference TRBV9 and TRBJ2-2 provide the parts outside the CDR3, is DSGVTQTPKHLITATGQRVTLRCSPRSGDLSVYWYQQSLDQGLQFLIQYYNGEERAKGNILERFSAQQFPDLHSELNLSSLELGDSALYFCASSPRMDANTGELFFGEGSRLTVL.

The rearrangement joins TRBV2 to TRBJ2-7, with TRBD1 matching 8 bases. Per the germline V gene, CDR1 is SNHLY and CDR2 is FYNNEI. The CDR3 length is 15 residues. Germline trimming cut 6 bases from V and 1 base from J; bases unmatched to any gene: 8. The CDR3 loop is CASRRGQALSYEQYF. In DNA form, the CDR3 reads TGTGCCAGCAGAAGGGGACAGGCTCTGTCCTACGAGCAGTACTTC.

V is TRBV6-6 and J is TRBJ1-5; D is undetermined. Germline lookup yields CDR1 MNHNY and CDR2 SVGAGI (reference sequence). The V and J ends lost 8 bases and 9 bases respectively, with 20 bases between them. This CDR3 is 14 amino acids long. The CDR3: CASRLIPLITPQHF. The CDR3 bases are TGTGCCAGCCGCCTAATTCCACTAATAACGCCCCAGCATTTT.